A single TCR beta chain is shown here with its context. Its antigen is not identified. Expressed TCRB transcripts were sequenced because the isolated RNA had all been reverse transcribed beforehand. The assay was immunoSEQ multiplex PCR, and TCRdb's table has in-frame clones only and misses some. In the table there are around 50,000 clones, approximately 40% of which are singletons. This record belongs to a study of beta chain features in type 1 diabetes. Study findings and constraints: Shorter TCRB CDR3s, moderately but significantly so, were found in Type 1 diabetes patients in all four CD4+ subsets.

Germline CDR1 reads MNHNS; CDR2 reads SASEGT. The V end was cut by 1 base, the J end by 3 bases, with 10 bases between. The CDR3 covers 15 residues. The sequencing input was stem cell memory CD4+ T cells from blood. The chain uses TRBV6-1 and TRBJ1-5; D is unclear. The receptor comes from a man aged 25-45 years with type 1 diabetes. The CDR3 region is CASSEDWAHNQPQHF. The CDR3 coding sequence is TGTGCCAGCAGTGAAGATTGGGCCCACAATCAGCCCCAGCATTTT.